This entry features one T cell receptor (beta chain) sequence. Antigen: not known. The data originate from a study of long-term antiretroviral therapy in people with HIV. Study information: A decade or so separates the oldest specimens from the later 2015 immediate-ART recommendation.

Sequencing relied on immunoSEQ assay v3.0, run at survey level. Sequencing was performed with immunoSEQ multiplex PCR; in TCRdb, only in-frame clones are kept and a portion is missing. The sample lists about 17,000 clones, roughly four fifths occurring once. Participants with HIV, all of them, were treated in the United States. The study's findings and limits: ART-treated samples gained diversity yet remained below transplant donor controls. It was not possible to obtain data on ART adherence, viral resistance or therapy changes.

Here the sequenced sample was unsorted PBMCs, taken 2.5 years before starting antiretroviral therapy. The TCR sequence derives from a woman aged 45-65 years with HIV.

DNA of the CDR3: TGTGCCAGCAGCCGACGAGGACTAGCGACAGATACGCAGTATTTT. This codes for CASSRRGLATDTQYF. The V gene is TRBV6-5, the J gene TRBJ2-3; 9 bases align to TRBD2. CDR3 length equals 15 residues. After removal of 6 bases from V and 3 bases from J, the junction contained 7 bases not matched to a gene. Germline lookup yields CDR1 MNHEY and CDR2 SVGAGI.